This T cell receptor beta chain is drawn from a study of graft-versus-host responses after intestinal transplantation. Overall study: Recipients uniformly received anti-thymocyte globulin induction, followed by tacrolimus and steroids for 2 to 4 years.

This clone was counted a few times. Libraries were prepared by immunoSEQ multiplex PCR; TCRdb keeps only in-frame clonotypes and omits some of them. The sample includes about 21,000 clones, over 35% of them seen just once. The CDR3 is made up of 13 amino acids. CDR1 and CDR2 from the germline V gene are SNHLY and FYNNEI. V gave up 3 bases and J gave up 8 bases, with 13 bases separating them. The V call is TRBV2, the J call TRBJ1-2, with D perhaps TRBD1 (6 bases). The sequence came from a human patient who received an intestinal transplant. The sample was alloreactive CD4+ T cells from a mixed lymphocyte reaction culture, taken before intestinal transplant. Subset reported: CFSE-low proliferating T cells sorted from roughly 6-day pre-transplant mixed lymphocyte reaction (GvH or HvG direction). The CDR3 region has the DNA TGTGCCAGCAGTGACGTCAGGGGAAAGGGCTACACCTTC. As protein: CASSDVRGKGYTF.